The T cell receptor beta chain described here comes from a study of blood T cell repertoires in COVID-19 (dated by TCRdb to 2020 to 2021). Background on the whole study: The collaborator samples originated in the United States, Italy and Spain and spanned the acute and convalescent phases of COVID-19. The prospective study material was composed of cDNA or gDNA derived from T cells, B-cell-depleted T cells, or PBMCs. The dataset comprised deeply sampled blood TCRbeta repertoires from subjects exposed to, actively infected with, or recovered from COVID-19. The repertoires were released in a freely available public database intended as a resource for research on the immune response to SARS-CoV-2. Samples came from the ongoing ImmuneRACE study (first 160 participants) plus 1,254 subjects from 6 global collaborators. Sample metadata almost always included a de-identified subject ID, COVID-19 status, age in years and sex. HLA class I and class II types, where available, came from metadata supplied by the sample provider rather than from assay-based typing. The research as a whole found: How much clinical and demographic metadata was included differed by source and by participant, and the metadata was provided uncurated.

Collaborating institutions collected whole blood in K2EDTA tubes following their own protocols. Collaborator samples were shipped for TCRbeta analysis as frozen whole blood, isolated PBMCs, or DNA extracted from either sample type. Details on this clone: There is no known antigen for this receptor. Base qualities are missing; no much larger clone stands one base away.

CDR1 and CDR2 are drawn from the germline V gene: KGHSH, LQKENI. V is reduced by 3 bases and J by 2 bases, leaving a spacing of 14 bases between them. The CDR3 runs 16 amino acids, cysteine and phenylalanine included. The kept DNA is CDR3 alone, 48 bases in frame from the first base. TCRbeta CDR3 regions were amplified from genomic DNA by means of the immunoSEQ Assay, a bias-controlled multiplex PCR. On the authors' methods: The number of nucleated cells in each sample was estimated by amplification of reference gene primers within the assay. To quantify the absolute abundance of each unique TCRbeta CDR3 rearrangement, sequence reads were collapsed and filtered. Productive Simpson clonality was computed per sample as the square root of Simpson's diversity index over productive rearrangements. As stored in TCRdb, this immuneACCESS dataset retains in-frame rearrangements with V and J assigned. A fraction of the clones does not appear; measured against another copy, unresolved V genes explain less than half of the discrepancy, and the remainder lacks a known reason. V, J and clone size reflect that table, while D and trimming were determined from the DNA. This sample is represented by approximately 59,000 clones; approximately 88% of them were singletons. The top ten clonotypes cover 15% to 25% of the sample.

The receptor was isolated from a human donor in a cohort sampled during active COVID-19. Sequencing was carried out using peripheral blood. Recombination joined TRBV18 with TRBJ1-5; the D gene is perhaps TRBD1, on 5 matching bases. The CDR3 region has the sequence CASSPNSGLGNQPQHF. The nucleotide sequence is given as TGTGCCAGCTCACCCAACTCAGGGCTTGGCAATCAGCCCCAGCATTTT.